This entry lists 13 T cell receptor beta chains sequenced from one sample in a study of T cells after yellow fever vaccination. MiXCR, run by TCRdb on the 5' RACE reads, gives a single entry per CDR3 protein. The sample has under 400,000 distinct CDR3 sequences; roughly 12% are singletons. The sample here was PBMCs, taken on the day of the first yellow fever vaccination. The receptors here all came from a man aged 18-30 years who received the YFV17D yellow fever vaccine.

This clonotype was observed a handful of times. V and J are TRBV11-2 and TRBJ1-1; no firm D call. CDR1 and CDR2 (germline): SGHAT, FQNNGV. Trimming cost V 4 bases and J 8 bases, with 11 bases left between them. The CDR3 is 12 residues long. The CDR3: CASSSLLQEAFF. The CDR3 nucleotides read TGTGCCAGCAGCTCCCTACTACAGGAAGCTTTCTTT.

At least ten counts were recorded for this clonotype. This chain links TRBV5-1 with TRBJ2-1; 9 bases align to TRBD1. CDR3 length: 16 residues. Germline CDR1 reads SGHRS; CDR2 reads YFSETQ. The ends lost 2 bases at V and 10 bases at J; junction bases unmatched: 13. In DNA, the CDR3 is TGCGCCAGCAGCTTTTTATCCGGGACAGGGACCGAGGAGCAGTTCTTC. It is translated as CASSFLSGTGTEEQFF.

The V and J genes are TRBV20-1 and TRBJ2-2; D uncertain. CDR1 is DFQATT, CDR2 SNEGSKA, per germline (reference sequence). The CDR3 runs to 15 residues. Trimming took off 0 bases at V and 0 bases at J, with 8 bases between the two ends. This chain's CDR3 is CSARDPQSNTGELFF. The DNA of the CDR3 is TGCAGTGCTAGAGATCCCCAATCGAACACCGGGGAGCTGTTTTTT.

This clonotype turned up a few times. Here the CDR3 DNA reads TGTGCCAGCAGCACCCGGACTAGCGGGACCATCTCCTACGAGCAGTACTTC. Its protein is CASSTRTSGTISYEQYF. The chain has TRBV11-2 and TRBJ2-7, with 12 bases aligning to TRBD2. The V gene end was trimmed by 5 bases and the J gene end by 0 bases; junction bases not matched to a gene: 8. The CDR3 runs to 17 residues. CDR1 SGHAT and CDR2 FQNNGV come from the germline V gene.

The table lists this clonotype with a few counts. The chain uses TRBV19 and TRBJ2-5; 8 bases match TRBD1. Unmatched junction bases numbered 10, after V lost 5 bases and J lost 5 bases. The CDR3 contains 15 residues. The germline gives CDR1 LNHDA, CDR2 SQIVND (reference sequence). CDR3 coding DNA: TGTGCCAGTAGTCCCGACAGGGGCCAGGGGGAGACCCAGTACTTC. Protein product: CASSPDRGQGETQYF.

This chain connects TRBV5-4 to TRBJ2-3; 10 bases are a match to TRBD2. Losses at the gene ends were 0 bases for V and 5 bases for J; bases not matched to a gene: 6. Germline CDR1 and CDR2: SGHNT and YYREEE (reference sequence). The CDR3 runs 16 residues. CDR3 residues: CASSLAVSGGIDTQYF. CDR3 in DNA: TGTGCCAGCAGCTTGGCGGTTAGCGGGGGGATAGATACGCAGTATTTT.

This clonotype was found many times. The V and J genes are TRBV7-2 and TRBJ2-3; D possibly uses TRBD1 or TRBD2 (5 bases each). CDR1 and CDR2 from the germline V gene are SGHTA and FQGNSA. The CDR3 has 15 amino acids. V lost 5 bases, J lost 2 bases, and 14 bases lay in between. CDR3 sequence: CASSASGHNTDTQYF. CDR3 nucleotide sequence: TGTGCCAGCAGCGCGTCGGGGCATAACACAGATACGCAGTATTTT.

The gene calls are TRBV5-5 and TRBJ1-5; D ambiguous. The germline gives CDR1 SGHKS, CDR2 YYEKEE (reference sequence). Trimming removed 0 bases at V and 6 bases at J, with 13 bases between. CDR3 length: 15 residues. The CDR3 reads CASSLADWSFQPQHF. The CDR3 DNA reads as TGTGCCAGCAGCTTGGCGGATTGGTCTTTTCAGCCCCAGCATTTT.

With respect to this clonotype: A read error is possible here, since a much larger clone lies one base away. The J gene is TRBJ2-1, the V gene TRBV3-1; D may be TRBD1 (6 bases). The germline gives CDR1 LGHDT, CDR2 YNNKEL (reference sequence). The CDR3 contains 16 residues. Written as DNA, the CDR3 is TGTCCCAGCAGCCAAGCCCTGGGGGCGCGATCTCTTGAGCAGTTCTTC. It is translated as CPSSQALGARSLEQFF.

This clonotype came up a few times. This chain uses TRBV4-1 with TRBJ1-3, with D unresolved. The ends were cut back, 1 base at V and 6 bases at J, with 16 bases in the middle. This CDR3 has 16 amino acids. Germline V gene data show CDR1 as MGHRA and CDR2 as YSYEKL. CDR3 amino acids: CASSQGGRSRKNTIYF. The CDR3 DNA reads as TGCGCCAGCAGCCAAGGAGGCCGGTCGCGGAAAAACACCATATATTTT.

The chain has TRBV7-9 and TRBJ1-1; no definite D call. Trimming shortened V by 1 base and J by 6 bases, and 9 bases separated the two germline ends. The germline V gene has CDR1 SEHNR and CDR2 FQNEAQ (reference sequence). CDR3 length equals 13 residues. This CDR3 is CASSLDLRAEAFF. The CDR3 bases are TGTGCCAGCAGCTTAGACCTAAGAGCTGAAGCTTTCTTT.

This clonotype was counted between two and nine times. The V and J genes are TRBV20-1 and TRBJ2-5; TRBD1 matches 7 bases. The length of the CDR3 is 14 residues. Germline lookup yields CDR1 DFQATT and CDR2 SNEGSKA (reference sequence). The J segment lost 2 bases and the V segment lost 0 bases, leaving 3 bases of the junction unmatched. The CDR3: CSAREGTVQETQYF. The DNA for the CDR3 is TGCAGTGCTAGAGAGGGGACAGTACAAGAGACCCAGTACTTC.

This clonotype was detected only a few times. The chain is built from TRBV4-1 and TRBJ1-5, with TRBD1 matching 7 bases. Germline-derived CDR1 and CDR2 are MGHRA and YSYEKL. The junction had 8 bases not matched to a gene; V was cut back by 2 bases and J by 7 bases. The CDR3 totals 15 residues. CDR3 DNA sequence: TGCGCCAGCAGCCAAACTCAGGGGGAACTGCAGCCCCAGCATTTT. Translation gives CASSQTQGELQPQHF.